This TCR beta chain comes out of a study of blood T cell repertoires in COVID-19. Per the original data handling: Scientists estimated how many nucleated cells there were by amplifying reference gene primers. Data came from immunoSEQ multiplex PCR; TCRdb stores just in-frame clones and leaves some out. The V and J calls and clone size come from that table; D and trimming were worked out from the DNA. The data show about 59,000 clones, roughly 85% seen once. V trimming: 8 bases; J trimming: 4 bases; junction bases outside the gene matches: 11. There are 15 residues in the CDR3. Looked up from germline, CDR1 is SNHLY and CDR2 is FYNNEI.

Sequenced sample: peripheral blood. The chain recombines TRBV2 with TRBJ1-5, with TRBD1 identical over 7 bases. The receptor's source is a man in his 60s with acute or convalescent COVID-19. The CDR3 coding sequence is TGTGCCAGCGGACTCTATACAGGGGCAAATCAGCCCCAGCATTTT. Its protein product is CASGLYTGANQPQHF.